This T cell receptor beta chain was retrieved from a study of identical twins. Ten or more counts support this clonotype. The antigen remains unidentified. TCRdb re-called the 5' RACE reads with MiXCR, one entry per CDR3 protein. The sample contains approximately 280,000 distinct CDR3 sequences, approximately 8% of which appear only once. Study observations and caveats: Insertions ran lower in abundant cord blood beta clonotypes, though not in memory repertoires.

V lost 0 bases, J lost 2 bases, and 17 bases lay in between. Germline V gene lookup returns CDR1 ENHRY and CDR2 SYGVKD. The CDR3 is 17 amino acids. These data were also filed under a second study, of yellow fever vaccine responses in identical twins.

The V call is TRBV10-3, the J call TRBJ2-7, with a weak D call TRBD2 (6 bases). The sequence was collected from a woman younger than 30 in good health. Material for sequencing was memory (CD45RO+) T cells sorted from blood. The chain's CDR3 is CAISESRVGRGTYEQYF. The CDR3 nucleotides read TGTGCCATCAGTGAGTCGAGGGTCGGGCGGGGCACCTACGAGCAGTACTTC.